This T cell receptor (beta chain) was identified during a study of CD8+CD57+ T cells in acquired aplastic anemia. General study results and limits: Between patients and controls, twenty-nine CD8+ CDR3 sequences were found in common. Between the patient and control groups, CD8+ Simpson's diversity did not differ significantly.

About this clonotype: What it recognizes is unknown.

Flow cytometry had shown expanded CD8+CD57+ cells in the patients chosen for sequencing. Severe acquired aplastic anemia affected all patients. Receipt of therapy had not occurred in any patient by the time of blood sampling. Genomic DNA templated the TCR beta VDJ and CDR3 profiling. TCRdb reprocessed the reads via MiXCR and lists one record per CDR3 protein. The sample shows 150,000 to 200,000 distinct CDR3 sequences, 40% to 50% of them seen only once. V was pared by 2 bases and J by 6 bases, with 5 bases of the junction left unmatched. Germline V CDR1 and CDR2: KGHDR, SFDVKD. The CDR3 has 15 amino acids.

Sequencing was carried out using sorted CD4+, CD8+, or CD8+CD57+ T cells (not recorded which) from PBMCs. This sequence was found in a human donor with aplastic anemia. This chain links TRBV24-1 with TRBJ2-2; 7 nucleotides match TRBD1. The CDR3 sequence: CATSDSQGFPGELFF. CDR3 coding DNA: TGTGCCACCAGTGATTCACAGGGGTTCCCCGGGGAGCTGTTTTTT.